Listed below are T cell receptor beta chains from one sample, sequenced in a study of blood T cell repertoires in COVID-19. Assay used: immunoSEQ multiplex PCR; TCRdb lists only in-frame clones, some missing. Here the sample spans about 180,000 clones, approximately 88% being singletons. What was sequenced was peripheral blood. The receptors come from a woman in her 30s with acute or convalescent COVID-19. Both conserved end residues are part of each CDR3. D genes are given only for firm matches. The size field is filled for only some rows; it gives once, few, many or a size class.

v_gene,j_gene,abundance,d_gene,CDR3aa,CDR3nt
TRBV19,TRBJ2-7,once,TRBD2,CASTSGSGGEQYF,TGTGCCAGTACTAGCGGGAGTGGGGGCGAGCAGTACTTC
TRBV2,TRBJ2-3,.,.,CASTEDADTQYF,TGTGCCAGCACCGAGGATGCAGATACGCAGTATTTT
TRBV9,TRBJ2-7,.,TRBD2,CASSATLAAFGEQYF,TGTGCCAGCAGCGCAACACTAGCGGCGTTTGGGGAGCAGTACTTC
TRBV12-3/TRBV12-4,TRBJ1-1,.,.,CASSLPLAEAFF,TGTGCCAGCAGTTTACCCCTTGCTGAAGCTTTCTTT
TRBV19,TRBJ1-1,.,TRBD1,CASSLRQGRVYTEAFF,TGTGCCAGTAGTTTACGACAGGGGCGGGTTTACACTGAAGCTTTCTTT
TRBV3-1/TRBV3-2,TRBJ1-4,.,.,CASSLRAAGGKLFF,TGTGCCAGCAGCCTGAGGGCCGCCGGGGGGAAACTGTTTTTT
TRBV10-3,TRBJ2-1,.,TRBD2,CAISELAGSSYNEQFF,TGTGCCATCAGTGAGTTAGCGGGCAGCTCCTACAATGAGCAGTTCTTC
TRBV7-2,TRBJ1-2,once,.,CASSLAKGDYGYTF,TGTGCCAGCAGCTTAGCCAAAGGAGACTATGGCTACACCTTC
TRBV5-4,TRBJ2-1,.,TRBD2,CASTVPGLAYNEQFF,TGTGCCAGCACCGTTCCGGGACTAGCGTACAATGAGCAGTTCTTC
TRBV28,TRBJ2-7,.,TRBD2,CASSLQGLAGNSYEQYF,TGTGCCAGCAGTTTACAGGGACTAGCGGGGAATTCCTACGAGCAGTACTTC
TRBV15,TRBJ2-1,.,TRBD1,CATSRDGVLDDRGLDEQFF,TGTGCCACCAGCAGAGATGGGGTTTTGGATGACAGGGGGCTCGATGAGCAGTTCTTC
TRBV6-5,TRBJ2-5,.,TRBD1,CASRETGLETQYF,TGTGCCAGCAGAGAGACAGGGTTGGAGACCCAGTACTTC
TRBV5-5,TRBJ1-3,.,.,CASSLHSPQGGNTIYF,TGTGCCAGCAGCCTACATTCCCCACAGGGAGGAAACACCATATATTTT
TRBV2,TRBJ1-1,few,.,CASISVYTREAEAFF,TGTGCCAGCATTTCGGTGTACACTAGGGAGGCTGAAGCTTTCTTT